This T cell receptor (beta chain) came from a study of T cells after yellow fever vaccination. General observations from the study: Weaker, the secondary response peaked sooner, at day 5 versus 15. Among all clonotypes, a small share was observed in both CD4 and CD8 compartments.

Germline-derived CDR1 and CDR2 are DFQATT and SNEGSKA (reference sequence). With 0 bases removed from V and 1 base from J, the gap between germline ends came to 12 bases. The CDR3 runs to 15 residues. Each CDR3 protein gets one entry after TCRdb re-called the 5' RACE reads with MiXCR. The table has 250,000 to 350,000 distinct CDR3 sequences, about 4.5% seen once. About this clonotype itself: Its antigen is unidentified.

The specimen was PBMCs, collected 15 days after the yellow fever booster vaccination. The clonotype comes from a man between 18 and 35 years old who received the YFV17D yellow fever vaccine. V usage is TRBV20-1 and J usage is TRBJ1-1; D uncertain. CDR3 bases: TGCAGTGCTAGAGATCCTGGCAGTAGGAACACTGAAGCTTTCTTT. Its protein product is CSARDPGSRNTEAFF.